Listed below are T cell receptor beta chains from one sample, sequenced in a study of cytomegalovirus exposure and HLA in healthy donors. The data were produced by immunoSEQ multiplex PCR, yet TCRdb's version contains in-frame clones alone and is incomplete. The data hold about 69,000 clones, with roughly four fifths observed a single time. The sample was PBMCs. Receptors were obtained from a woman aged 30 to 39 in good health and CMV-seropositive. CDR3s include the opening cysteine and the closing phenylalanine or tryptophan. A D gene is named only where the DNA matches it firmly. Some rows have no size entry. The others give once, few or many, or a class for an expanded clone.

length: 15
D: .
J: TRBJ1-5
size: .
V: TRBV5-4
DNA: TGTGCCAGCAGCTTGGGGGGCTCCTCGGGTCAGCCCCAGCATTTT
CDR3: CASSLGGSSGQPQHF

length: 13
D: TRBD2
J: TRBJ2-2
size: .
V: TRBV29-1
DNA: TGCAGCGCCGCACTAGCGGTCACCGGGGAGCTGTTTTTT
CDR3: CSAALAVTGELFF

length: 15
D: TRBD1
J: TRBJ1-3
size: .
V: TRBV18
DNA: TGTGCCAGCTCTCAACCGACAGGGGTTGGAAACACCATATATTTT
CDR3: CASSQPTGVGNTIYF

length: 14
D: TRBD1
J: TRBJ1-5
size: .
V: TRBV6-1
DNA: TGTGCCAGCAGTTTGGACAGGGTGCAGCAGCCCCAGCATTTT
CDR3: CASSLDRVQQPQHF

length: 13
D: .
J: TRBJ1-2
size: .
V: TRBV29-1
DNA: TGCAGCGTGTGGGGGAAGGAGGGAGGTGGCTACACCTTC
CDR3: CSVWGKEGGGYTF

length: 14
D: .
J: TRBJ1-1
size: .
V: TRBV30
DNA: TGTGCCTGGAGTGTAGGCGGGGCGCGGACTGAAGCTTTCTTT
CDR3: CAWSVGGARTEAFF

length: 17
D: TRBD1
J: TRBJ2-6
size: .
V: TRBV30
DNA: TGTGCCTGGAGGGACAGGGATACGTTTTCTGGGGCCAACGTCCTGACTTTC
CDR3: CAWRDRDTFSGANVLTF

length: 15
D: TRBD1
J: TRBJ2-4
size: .
V: TRBV6-5
DNA: TGTGCCAGCAGTCGAACCCCCGGACAGGGAGGCATTCAGTACTTC
CDR3: CASSRTPGQGGIQYF

length: 14
D: TRBD1
J: TRBJ1-4
size: .
V: TRBV10-3
DNA: TGTGCCATCAGTGGAAGACAGGGTAGCGAAAAACTGTTTTTT
CDR3: CAISGRQGSEKLFF

length: 14
D: .
J: TRBJ1-1
size: .
V: TRBV6-5
DNA: TGTGCCAGCAGCCTCACGACAGTGAACACTGAAGCTTTCTTT
CDR3: CASSLTTVNTEAFF

length: 18
D: .
J: TRBJ1-5
size: .
V: TRBV29-1
DNA: TGCAGCGCTACTGTCGGACCTCAGGGTCCTAATAGCAATCAGCCCCAGCATTTT
CDR3: CSATVGPQGPNSNQPQHF

length: 13
D: TRBD1
J: TRBJ1-1
size: .
V: TRBV30
DNA: TGTGCCTGGAGTACACAGGGGAGCACTGAAGCTTTCTTT
CDR3: CAWSTQGSTEAFF

length: 13
D: TRBD2
J: TRBJ2-5
size: few
V: TRBV29-1
DNA: TGCAGCGAAAGCGGGGCCGGGCGGGAGACCCAGTACTTC
CDR3: CSESGAGRETQYF

length: 14
D: TRBD1
J: TRBJ1-2
size: .
V: TRBV30
DNA: TGTGCCTGGAGTGTGGAGGGGGCGTTTTATGGCTACACCTTC
CDR3: CAWSVEGAFYGYTF

length: 14
D: .
J: TRBJ1-1
size: few
V: TRBV2
DNA: TGTGCCAGCAGGGCAGGACAGTCTAACACTGAAGCTTTCTTT
CDR3: CASRAGQSNTEAFF

length: 14
D: TRBD1
J: TRBJ2-1
size: .
V: TRBV6-5
DNA: TGTGCCAGCAGTGACCGGGACAGGAACAATGAGCAGTTCTTC
CDR3: CASSDRDRNNEQFF

length: 17
D: TRBD2
J: TRBJ2-7
size: .
V: TRBV7-2
DNA: TGTGCCAGCAGCTTCGGACTAGCGGGCATTACCTCCTACGAGCAGTACTTC
CDR3: CASSFGLAGITSYEQYF

length: 14
D: TRBD1
J: TRBJ1-5
size: .
V: TRBV7-9
DNA: TGTGCCAGCAGCTCGACAGGGGGCTATCAGCCCCAGCATTTT
CDR3: CASSSTGGYQPQHF

length: 15
D: .
J: TRBJ1-3
size: once
V: TRBV11-2
DNA: TGTGCCAGCAGCCAAGAGGCTATCTCTGGAAACACCATATATTTT
CDR3: CASSQEAISGNTIYF

length: 12
D: .
J: TRBJ1-1
size: .
V: TRBV30
DNA: TGTGCCTGGAGTGTACGTTACTCGGGAGCTTTCTTT
CDR3: CAWSVRYSGAFF

length: 12
D: .
J: TRBJ1-2
size: .
V: TRBV19
DNA: TGTGCCAGTAGTATACGCGGCCAGGGCTACACCTTC
CDR3: CASSIRGQGYTF

length: 15
D: TRBD1
J: TRBJ1-2
size: few
V: TRBV7-8
DNA: TGTGCCAGCAGCTTAGCGGACAGGGGGTCTTATGGCTACACCTTC
CDR3: CASSLADRGSYGYTF

length: 13
D: .
J: TRBJ2-2
size: .
V: TRBV29-1
DNA: TGCAGCGTTGATGTAACGGGAGCCGGGGAGCTGTTTTTT
CDR3: CSVDVTGAGELFF

length: 12
D: .
J: TRBJ1-1
size: .
V: TRBV29-1
DNA: TGCAGCGTTCACAGGGTGAACACTGAAGCTTTCTTT
CDR3: CSVHRVNTEAFF